This TCR beta chain was observed in a study of cytomegalovirus exposure and HLA in healthy donors. With 5 bases removed from V and 8 bases from J, the gap between germline ends came to 12 bases. The germline CDR1 and CDR2 sequences are PRHDT and FYEKMQ (reference sequence). CDR3 length equals 12 residues. PCR was performed using 60 Vbeta and 13 Jbeta primers. Original processing methods: Roughly 11 million shared chains were among the approximately 87 million unique TCR beta chains that a later analysis counted. The method was immunoSEQ multiplex PCR; TCRdb's version includes in-frame clones alone and lacks a portion of them. V and J calls and clone size are those listed in that table; D and trimming were worked out from the DNA. The data contain 200,000 to 250,000 clones, roughly 83% of them singletons. Points on this clone: The target antigen is unknown.

Study-level points and caveats: Reports showed the classifier diagnosing cytomegalovirus status with high specificity and sensitivity. With DRB1 most and HLA-C fewest, TCR association rates differed between HLA loci in a later analysis.

While unrecorded immune exposures were likely, the donors were nominally healthy when sampled. The source material was PBMCs. The rearrangement uses TRBV13 and TRBJ1-1; no clear D gene. This TCR derives from a girl aged 5-17 years in good health and CMV-seronegative. CDR3 loop: CASSEGSREAFF. Written as DNA, the CDR3 is TGTGCCAGCAGCGAGGGCTCACGCGAAGCTTTCTTT.